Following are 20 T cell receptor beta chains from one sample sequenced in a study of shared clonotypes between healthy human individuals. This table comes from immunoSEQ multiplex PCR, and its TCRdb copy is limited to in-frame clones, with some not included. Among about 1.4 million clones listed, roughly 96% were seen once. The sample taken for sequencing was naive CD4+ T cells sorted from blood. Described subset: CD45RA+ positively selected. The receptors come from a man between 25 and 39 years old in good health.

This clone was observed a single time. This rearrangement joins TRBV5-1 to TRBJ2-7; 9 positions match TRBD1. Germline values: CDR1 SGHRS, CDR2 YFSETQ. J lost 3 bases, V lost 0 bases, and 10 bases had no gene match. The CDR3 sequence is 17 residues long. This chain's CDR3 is CASSLGTRDRVRYEQYF. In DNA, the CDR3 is TGCGCCAGCAGCTTGGGGACCCGGGACAGGGTTCGCTACGAGCAGTACTTC.

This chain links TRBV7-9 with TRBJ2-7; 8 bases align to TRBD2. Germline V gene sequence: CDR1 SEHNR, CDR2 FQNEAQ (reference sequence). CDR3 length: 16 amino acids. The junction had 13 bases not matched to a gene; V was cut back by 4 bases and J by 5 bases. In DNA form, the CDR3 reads TGTGCCAGCAGCTCCCCGGGGGGGGTGTTTGGCGACGAGCAGTACTTC. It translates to CASSSPGGVFGDEQYF.

CDR3 nucleotide sequence: TGTGCCAGCAGTGAACTTTGGAAGGGAACTAATGAAAAACTGTTTTTT. Its translation: CASSELWKGTNEKLFF. The chain recombines TRBV25-1 with TRBJ1-4, with D uncertain. CDR3 length equals 16 residues. CDR1 MGHDK and CDR2 SYGVNS come from the germline V gene. Deletions cut 2 bases from V and 1 base from J, with 11 bases between.

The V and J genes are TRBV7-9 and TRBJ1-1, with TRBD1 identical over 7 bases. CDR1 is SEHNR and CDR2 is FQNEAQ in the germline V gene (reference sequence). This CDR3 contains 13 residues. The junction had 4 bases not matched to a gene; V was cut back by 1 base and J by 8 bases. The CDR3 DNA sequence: TGTGCCAGCAGCTTAGAACAGGGGAGAGAAGCTTTCTTT. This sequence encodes CASSLEQGREAFF. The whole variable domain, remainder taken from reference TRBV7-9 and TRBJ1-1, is DTGVSQNPRHKITKRGQNVTFRCDPISEHNRLYWYRQTLGQGPEFLTYFQNEAQLEKSRLLSDRFSAERPKGSFSTLEIQRTEQGDSAMYLCASSLEQGREAFFGQGTRLTVV.

The CDR3 sequence: CASSLGPATGTGDSTF. The CDR3 bases are TGCGCCAGCAGCTTGGGACCCGCAACCGGGACAGGGGATTCCACCTTC. The chain combines TRBV5-1 with TRBJ1-2, with 10 nucleotides matching TRBD1. Trimming took 0 bases from V and 13 from J; bases not matched to a gene: 15. Germline V CDR1 and CDR2: SGHRS, YFSETQ. The CDR3 sequence is 16 residues long.

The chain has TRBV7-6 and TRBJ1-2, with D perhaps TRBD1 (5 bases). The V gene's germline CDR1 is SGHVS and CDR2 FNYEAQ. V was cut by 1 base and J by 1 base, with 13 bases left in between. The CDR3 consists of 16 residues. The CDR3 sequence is CASSLVGGPLNYGYTF. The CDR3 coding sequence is TGTGCCAGCAGCTTAGTTGGGGGTCCCCTTAACTATGGCTACACCTTC.

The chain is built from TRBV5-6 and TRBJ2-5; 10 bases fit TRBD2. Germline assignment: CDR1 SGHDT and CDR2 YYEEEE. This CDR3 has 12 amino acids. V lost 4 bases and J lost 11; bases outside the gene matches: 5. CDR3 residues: CASSRTSGEQYF. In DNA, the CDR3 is TGTGCCAGCAGCCGTACTAGCGGGGAGCAGTACTTC.

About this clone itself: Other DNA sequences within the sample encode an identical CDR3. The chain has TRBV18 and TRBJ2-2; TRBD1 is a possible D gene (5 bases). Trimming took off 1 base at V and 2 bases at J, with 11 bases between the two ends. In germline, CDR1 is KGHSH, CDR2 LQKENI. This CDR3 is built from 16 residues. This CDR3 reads CASSPRTGSNTGELFF. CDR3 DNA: TGTGCCAGCTCACCACGTACAGGCTCAAACACCGGGGAGCTGTTTTTT.

DNA of the CDR3: TGTGCCAGCAGTGTCATTGATAGCAATCAGCCCCAGCATTTT. Translated: CASSVIDSNQPQHF. V is TRBV6-1 and J is TRBJ1-5, with D unclear. Germline CDR1 reads MNHNS; CDR2 reads SASEGT. Trimming cost V 4 bases and J 0 bases, with 7 bases left between them. The CDR3 is 14 amino acids.

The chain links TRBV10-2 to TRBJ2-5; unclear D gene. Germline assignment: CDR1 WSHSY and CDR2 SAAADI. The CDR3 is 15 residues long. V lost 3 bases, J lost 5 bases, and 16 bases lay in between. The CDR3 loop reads CASSDWAAVRETQYF. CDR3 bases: TGCGCCAGCAGTGATTGGGCAGCAGTACGGGAGACCCAGTACTTC.

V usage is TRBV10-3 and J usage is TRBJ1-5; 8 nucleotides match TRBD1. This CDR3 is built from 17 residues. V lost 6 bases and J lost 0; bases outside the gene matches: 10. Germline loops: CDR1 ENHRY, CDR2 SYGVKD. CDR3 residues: CAISPGQEVYSNQPQHF. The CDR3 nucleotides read TGTGCCATCAGCCCGGGACAGGAGGTATATAGCAATCAGCCCCAGCATTTT.

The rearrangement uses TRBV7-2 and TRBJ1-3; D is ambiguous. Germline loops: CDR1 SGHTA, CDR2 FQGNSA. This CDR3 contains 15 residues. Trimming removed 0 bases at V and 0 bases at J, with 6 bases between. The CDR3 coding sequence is TGTGCCAGCAGCTTAGCCCCCCACTCTGGAAACACCATATATTTT. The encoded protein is CASSLAPHSGNTIYF.

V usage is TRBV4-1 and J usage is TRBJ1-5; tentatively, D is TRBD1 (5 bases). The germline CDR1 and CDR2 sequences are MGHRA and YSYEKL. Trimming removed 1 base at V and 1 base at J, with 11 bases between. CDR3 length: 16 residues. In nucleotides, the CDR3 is TGCGCCAGCAGCCAAGTTCCGGGGGTCAGCAATCAGCCCCAGCATTTT. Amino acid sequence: CASSQVPGVSNQPQHF.

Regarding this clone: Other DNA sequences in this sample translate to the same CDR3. This chain's CDR3 is CASSLGSYEQYF. The CDR3, as DNA: TGTGCCAGCTCACTAGGGTCCTACGAGCAGTACTTC. This chain connects TRBV18 to TRBJ2-7; the D is unclear. The CDR3 length is 12 residues. The germline V gene encodes CDR1 KGHSH and CDR2 LQKENI. V lost 4 bases and J 1 base, leaving 5 bases between the germline ends.

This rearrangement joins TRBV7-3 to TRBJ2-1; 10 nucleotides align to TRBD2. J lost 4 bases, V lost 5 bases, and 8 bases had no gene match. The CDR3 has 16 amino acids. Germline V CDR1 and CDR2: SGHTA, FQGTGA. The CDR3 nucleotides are TGTGCCAGCAGCCCAATTTCTAGCGGGGGTTACAATGAGCAGTTCTTC. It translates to CASSPISSGGYNEQFF.

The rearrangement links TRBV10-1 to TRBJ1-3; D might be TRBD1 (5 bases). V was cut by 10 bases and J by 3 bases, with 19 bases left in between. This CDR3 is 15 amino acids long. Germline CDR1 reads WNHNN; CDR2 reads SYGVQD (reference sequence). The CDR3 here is CATPHCRERGNTIYF. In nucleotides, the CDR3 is TGCGCCACACCGCATTGCAGGGAACGTGGAAACACCATATATTTT.

The CDR3 bases are TGTGCCAGCAGTCGTGGCCGAACCTACGAGCAGTACTTC. Its translation: CASSRGRTYEQYF. The chain is built from TRBV11-3 and TRBJ2-7, with D unclear. Trimming shortened V by 6 bases and J by 2 bases, and 11 bases separated the two germline ends. The CDR3 contains 13 residues. The germline gives CDR1 SGHNT, CDR2 YENEEA.

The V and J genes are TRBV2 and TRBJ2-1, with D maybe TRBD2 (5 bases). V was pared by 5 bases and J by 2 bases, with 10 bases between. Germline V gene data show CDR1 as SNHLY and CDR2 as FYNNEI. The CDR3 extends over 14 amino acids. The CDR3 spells CASSREGPYNEQFF. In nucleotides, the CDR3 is TGTGCCAGCAGTCGGGAAGGACCCTACAATGAGCAGTTCTTC.

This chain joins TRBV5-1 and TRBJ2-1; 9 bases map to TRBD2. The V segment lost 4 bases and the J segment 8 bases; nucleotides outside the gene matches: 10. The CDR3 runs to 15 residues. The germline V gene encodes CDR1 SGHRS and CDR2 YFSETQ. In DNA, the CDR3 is TGCGCCAGCAGCCCACTTAGCGGGAGTTGGGATGAGCAGTTCTTC. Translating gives CASSPLSGSWDEQFF.

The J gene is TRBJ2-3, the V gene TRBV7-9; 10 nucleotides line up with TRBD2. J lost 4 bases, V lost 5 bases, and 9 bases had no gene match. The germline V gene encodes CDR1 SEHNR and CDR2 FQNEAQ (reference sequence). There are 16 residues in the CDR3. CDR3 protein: CASSPGEAGGPDTQYF. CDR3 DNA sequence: TGTGCCAGCAGCCCAGGGGAAGCGGGAGGGCCAGATACGCAGTATTTT.